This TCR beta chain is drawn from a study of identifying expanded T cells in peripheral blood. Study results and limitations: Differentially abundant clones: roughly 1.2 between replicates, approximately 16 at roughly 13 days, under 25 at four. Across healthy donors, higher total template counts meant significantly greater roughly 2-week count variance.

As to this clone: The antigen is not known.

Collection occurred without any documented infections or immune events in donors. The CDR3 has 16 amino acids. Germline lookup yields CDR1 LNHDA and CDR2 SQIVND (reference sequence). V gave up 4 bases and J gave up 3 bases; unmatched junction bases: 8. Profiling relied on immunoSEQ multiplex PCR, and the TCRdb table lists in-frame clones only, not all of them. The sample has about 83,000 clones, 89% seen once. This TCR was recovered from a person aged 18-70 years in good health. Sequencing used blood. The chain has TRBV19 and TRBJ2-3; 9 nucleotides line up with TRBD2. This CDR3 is CASSSRGSGRTDTQYF. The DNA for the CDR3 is TGTGCCAGTAGTAGCCGAGGTAGCGGGAGAACAGATACGCAGTATTTT.